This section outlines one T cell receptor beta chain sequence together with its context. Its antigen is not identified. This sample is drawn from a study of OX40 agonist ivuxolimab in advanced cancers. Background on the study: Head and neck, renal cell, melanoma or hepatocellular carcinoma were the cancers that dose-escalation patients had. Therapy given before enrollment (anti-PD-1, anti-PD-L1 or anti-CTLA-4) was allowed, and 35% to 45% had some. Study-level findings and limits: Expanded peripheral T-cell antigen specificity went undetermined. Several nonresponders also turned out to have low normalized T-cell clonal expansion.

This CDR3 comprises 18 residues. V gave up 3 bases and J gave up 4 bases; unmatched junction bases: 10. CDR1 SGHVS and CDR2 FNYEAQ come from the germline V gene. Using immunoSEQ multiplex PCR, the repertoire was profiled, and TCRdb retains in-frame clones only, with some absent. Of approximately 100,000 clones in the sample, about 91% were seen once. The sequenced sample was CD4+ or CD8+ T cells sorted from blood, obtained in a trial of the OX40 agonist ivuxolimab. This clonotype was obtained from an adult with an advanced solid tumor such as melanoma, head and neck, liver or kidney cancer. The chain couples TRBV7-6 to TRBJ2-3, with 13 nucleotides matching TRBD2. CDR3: CASSFRTSGSAVADTQYF. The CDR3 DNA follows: TGTGCCAGCAGCTTCAGGACTAGCGGGAGTGCGGTGGCAGATACGCAGTATTTT.